Below, 10 T cell receptor beta chains from the same sample are listed, as sequenced in a study of CD8+CD57+ T cells in acquired aplastic anemia. Genomic DNA, serving as template, underwent TCR beta VDJ and CDR3 profiling. TCRdb reprocessed the reads with MiXCR, giving one entry per CDR3 protein. The sample lists about 150,000 distinct CDR3 sequences; around half were seen once. Patients chosen for sequencing had CD8+CD57+ cells that had expanded, as shown by flow cytometry. What was sequenced was sorted CD4+, CD8+, or CD8+CD57+ T cells (not recorded which) from PBMCs. The receptor source for this set is a human donor with aplastic anemia.

The rearrangement uses TRBV20-1 and TRBJ1-2; D gene uncertain. V was trimmed by 8 bases and J by 4 bases, leaving 11 bases between them. The CDR3 loop spans 11 amino acids. CDR1 is DFQATT, CDR2 SNEGSKA, per germline (reference sequence). The CDR3 protein is CSYSESYGYTF. DNA of the CDR3: TGCAGTTACTCGGAAAGCTATGGCTACACCTTC.

This clonotype was observed many times. The chain combines TRBV29-1 with TRBJ1-2, with D tentatively TRBD1 (5 bases). Germline-derived CDR1 and CDR2 are SQVTM and ANQGSEA. This CDR3 is built from 11 residues. V dropped 6 bases and J dropped 3 bases, with 8 bases sitting between them. CDR3 in amino acids: CSVGGDYGYTF. The CDR3 DNA is TGCAGCGTGGGGGGGGACTATGGCTACACCTTC.

This chain links TRBV20-1 with TRBJ1-5; perhaps TRBD1 as D (6 bases). This CDR3 contains 16 residues. The ends were cut back, 5 bases at V and 4 bases at J, with 21 bases in the middle. CDR1 is DFQATT, CDR2 SNEGSKA, per germline (reference sequence). The CDR3 bases are TGCAGTGCTCCGAACCCCATCGGACAGCATAATCAGCCCCAGCATTTT. Its protein product is CSAPNPIGQHNQPQHF.

This chain connects TRBV12-3 or TRBV12-4 to TRBJ2-5; no clear D. V lost 6 bases and J 5 bases, leaving 13 bases between the germline ends. This CDR3 has 13 residues. CDR3 region: CASSLFEKETQYF. CDR3 bases: TGTGCCAGCAGCCTTTTTGAAAAGGAGACCCAGTACTTC.

This clonotype showed up just a few times. The genes are TRBV27 and TRBJ1-2; a possible D gene is TRBD1 (5 bases). There are 14 residues in the CDR3. V dropped 3 bases and J dropped 8 bases, with 16 bases sitting between them. From germline, CDR1 is MNHEY and CDR2 SMNVEV (reference sequence). CDR3 coding DNA: TGTGCCAGCAGTTTCGGGACGCCCTCGGGGGGCTACACCTTC. The encoded protein is CASSFGTPSGGYTF.

The chain couples TRBV24-1 to TRBJ1-1; 9 positions agree with TRBD1. The CDR3 loop spans 13 amino acids. V gave up 5 bases and J gave up 6 bases; unmatched junction bases: 3. The germline CDR1 and CDR2 sequences are KGHDR and SFDVKD. CDR3 amino acids: CATSATGGAEAFF. Here the CDR3 DNA reads TGTGCCACCAGTGCAACAGGGGGCGCTGAAGCTTTCTTT.

This clonotype was seen just once. The chain combines TRBV24-1 with TRBJ2-5; tentatively, D is TRBD1 (6 bases). With 6 bases removed from V and 5 bases from J, the gap between germline ends came to 18 bases. This CDR3 has 15 residues. CDR1 is KGHDR, CDR2 SFDVKD, per germline. The CDR3 DNA reads as TGTGCCACCAGTTCTGCGCAGGGGCCAGGCGAGACCCAGTACTTC. As protein: CATSSAQGPGETQYF.

This clonotype has a handful of counts. The chain combines TRBV20-1 with TRBJ2-5; the match to TRBD2 covers 12 bases. CDR1 and CDR2 from the germline V gene are DFQATT and SNEGSKA (reference sequence). V dropped 4 bases and J dropped 2; count of bases not matched to a gene: 2. The CDR3 sequence is 14 residues long. This CDR3 reads CSATTSGGQETQYF. Here the CDR3 DNA reads TGCAGTGCTACGACTAGCGGGGGACAAGAGACCCAGTACTTC.

The chain joins TRBV11-1 to TRBJ1-6; unclear D gene. V shed 6 bases and J shed 10 bases, with 22 bases lying between them. The CDR3 extends over 16 amino acids. Germline CDR1 is SGHAT and CDR2 is FQDESV (reference sequence). The CDR3, as DNA: TGTGCCAGCAGTCCCGGACGAGTTGATGGAAAGTCACCCCTCCACTTT. As protein: CASSPGRVDGKSPLHF.

The chain uses TRBV27 and TRBJ1-5; 7 bases line up with TRBD1. Germline loops: CDR1 MNHEY, CDR2 SMNVEV (reference sequence). The CDR3 runs 15 residues. With 8 bases clipped from V and 3 bases from J, the junction kept 10 bases outside the gene matches. The CDR3 sequence: CASGSGTAINQPQHF. The DNA for the CDR3 is TGTGCCAGCGGTTCCGGGACAGCAATCAATCAGCCCCAGCATTTT.